The entry below describes one T cell receptor beta chain. This specimen belongs to a study of shared clonotypes between healthy human individuals. CD8 cells classed as naive were CD45RO-negative and positively selected for CCR7, excluding terminally differentiated effector memory CD45RA+ cells. Among the donors, all were Caucasian adults who lived in Nashville, Tennessee. The CDR3 has 17 amino acids. In germline, CDR1 is MNHEY, CDR2 SMNVEV (reference sequence). V lost 3 bases to trimming and J lost 4 bases; unmatched junction nucleotides: 14. Sequencing was performed with immunoSEQ multiplex PCR; in TCRdb, only in-frame clones are kept and a portion is missing. The sample carries about 2.1 million clones, about 93% recorded once.

Input material: naive CD8+ T cells from PBMCs. The receptor comes from a young man in good health. Some clones in this sample may be carry-over from other donors' samples. The chain employs TRBV27 and TRBJ2-5; 7 nucleotides line up with TRBD1. CDR3 sequence reads: CASSLRVGQMGVETQYF. The CDR3 nucleotides read TGTGCCAGCAGTTTGAGGGTGGGACAGATGGGGGTAGAGACCCAGTACTTC.